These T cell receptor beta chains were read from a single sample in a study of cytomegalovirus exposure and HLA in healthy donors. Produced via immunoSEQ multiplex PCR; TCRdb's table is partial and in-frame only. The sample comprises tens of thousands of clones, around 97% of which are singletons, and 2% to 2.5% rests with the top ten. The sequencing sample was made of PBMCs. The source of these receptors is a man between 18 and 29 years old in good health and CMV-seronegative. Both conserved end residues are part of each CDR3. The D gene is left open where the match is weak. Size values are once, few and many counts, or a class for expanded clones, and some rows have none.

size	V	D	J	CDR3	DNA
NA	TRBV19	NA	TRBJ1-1	CASSMGGSVMNTEAFF	TGTGCCAGTAGTATGGGAGGTTCGGTGATGAACACTGAAGCTTTCTTT
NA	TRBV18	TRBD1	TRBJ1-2	CASSPGTGANYGYTF	TGTGCCAGCTCACCCGGGACAGGGGCTAACTATGGCTACACCTTC
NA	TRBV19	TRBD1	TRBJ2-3	CASSIGQGRPDTQYF	TGTGCCAGTAGTATAGGACAGGGGAGGCCAGATACGCAGTATTTT
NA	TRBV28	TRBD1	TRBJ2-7	CASSPGTGSLEQYF	TGTGCCAGCAGTCCCGGGACAGGGTCTCTCGAGCAGTACTTC
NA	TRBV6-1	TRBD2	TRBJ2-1	CASSGLAGVTNEQFF	TGTGCCAGCAGTGGCCTAGCGGGAGTTACGAATGAGCAGTTCTTC
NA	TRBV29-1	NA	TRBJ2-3	CSVEDQERGTDTQYF	TGCAGCGTTGAAGATCAAGAGAGGGGCACAGATACGCAGTATTTT
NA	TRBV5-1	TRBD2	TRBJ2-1	CASSLGLAGGGNEQFF	TGCGCCAGCAGCTTGGGGCTAGCGGGAGGAGGCAATGAGCAGTTCTTC
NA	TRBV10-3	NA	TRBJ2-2	CAISGQRNTGELFF	TGTGCCATCAGTGGGCAGCGGAACACCGGGGAGCTGTTTTTT
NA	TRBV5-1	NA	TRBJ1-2	CASSLAGNYGYTF	TGCGCCAGCAGCTTGGCAGGGAACTATGGCTACACCTTC
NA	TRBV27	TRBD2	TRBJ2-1	CASSLILAGEWNEQFF	TGTGCCAGCAGTCTTATCCTAGCGGGAGAGTGGAATGAGCAGTTCTTC
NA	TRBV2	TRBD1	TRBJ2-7	CASTEDRGSYEQYF	TGTGCCAGCACTGAGGACAGGGGCTCCTACGAGCAGTACTTC
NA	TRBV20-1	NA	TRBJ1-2	CSGGPDYGYTF	TGCAGTGGGGGGCCTGACTATGGCTACACCTTC
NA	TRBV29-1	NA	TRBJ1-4	CSVETGINEKLFF	TGCAGCGTTGAAACAGGGATAAATGAAAAACTGTTTTTT
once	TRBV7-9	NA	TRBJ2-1	CASSSDNRDLGFYNEQFF	TGTGCCAGCAGCTCGGACAACAGGGATCTGGGATTTTACAATGAGCAGTTCTTC
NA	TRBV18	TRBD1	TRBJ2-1	CASSVDRVNEQFF	TGTGCCAGCTCTGTTGACAGGGTCAATGAGCAGTTCTTC
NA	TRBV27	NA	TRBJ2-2	CASSLLAGMRTGELFF	TGTGCCAGCAGTCTCCTTGCGGGGATGCGTACCGGGGAGCTGTTTTTT
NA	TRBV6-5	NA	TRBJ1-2	CASSLTGDYGYTF	TGTGCCAGCAGTTTAACAGGAGACTATGGCTACACCTTC
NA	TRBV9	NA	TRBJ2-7	CASSPTRGIYEQYF	TGTGCCAGCAGCCCAACTCGAGGGATCTACGAGCAGTACTTC
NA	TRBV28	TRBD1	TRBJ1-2	CASSSTATGVYGYTF	TGTGCCAGCAGTTCAACAGCTACAGGGGTCTATGGCTACACCTTC
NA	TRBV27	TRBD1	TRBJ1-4	CASSLLGQGNEKLFF	TGTGCCAGCAGTTTATTGGGACAGGGAAACGAAAAACTGTTTTTT
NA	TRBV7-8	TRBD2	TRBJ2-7	CASSLVEVVLAGTYEQYF	TGTGCCAGCAGCTTAGTCGAAGTAGTACTAGCGGGGACCTACGAGCAGTACTTC
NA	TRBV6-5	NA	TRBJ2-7	CASSYSVRDNEQYF	TGTGCCAGCAGTTACTCCGTCAGGGACAACGAGCAGTACTTC
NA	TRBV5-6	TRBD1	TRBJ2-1	CASSPRDSYNEQFF	TGTGCCAGCAGCCCCCGGGACAGCTACAATGAGCAGTTCTTC
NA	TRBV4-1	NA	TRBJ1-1	CASSQVRGRNTEAFF	TGCGCCAGCAGCCAAGTCAGGGGTAGGAACACTGAAGCTTTCTTT
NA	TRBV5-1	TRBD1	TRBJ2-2	CASSLDRGRTGELFF	TGCGCCAGCAGCTTGGACAGGGGGCGCACCGGGGAGCTGTTTTTT
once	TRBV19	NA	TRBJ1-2	CASSDLGIYGYTF	TGTGCCAGTAGTGACCTCGGGATCTATGGCTACACCTTC
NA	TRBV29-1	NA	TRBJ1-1	CSVRIGQRGNTEAFF	TGCAGCGTTCGCATTGGACAGAGGGGGAACACTGAAGCTTTCTTT
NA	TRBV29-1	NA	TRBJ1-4	CSVTGTTNEKLFF	TGCAGCGTCACAGGGACAACTAATGAAAAACTGTTTTTT
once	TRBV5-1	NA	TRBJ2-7	CASSFTYEQYF	TGTGCCAGCAGCTTTACCTACGAGCAGTACTTC